The next 9 T cell receptor beta chains were all read from a single sample in a study of OX40 agonist ivuxolimab in advanced cancers. Assay used: immunoSEQ multiplex PCR; TCRdb lists only in-frame clones, some missing. The sample contains around 33,000 clones, about 80% of which appear only once. Source: CD4+ or CD8+ T cells sorted from blood, taken in a trial of the OX40 agonist ivuxolimab. These receptors originate from an adult with an advanced solid tumor such as melanoma, head and neck, liver or kidney cancer.

Here the CDR3 DNA reads TGTGCCAGCAGTGACTGGACAGGGGGCGAAAGGAAAGGGGAGACCCAGTACTTC. Its translation: CASSDWTGGERKGETQYF. The genes are TRBV25-1 and TRBJ2-5; 11 bases map to TRBD1. Germline CDR1 reads MGHDK; CDR2 reads SYGVNS. V trimming: 3 bases; J trimming: 5 bases; junction bases outside the gene matches: 14. The CDR3 contains 18 residues. Drawing the rest from reference TRBV25-1 and TRBJ2-5, the complete variable domain is EADIYQTPRYLVIGTGKKITLECSQTMGHDKMYWYQQDPGMELHLIHYSYGVNSTEKGDLSSESTVSRIRTEHFPLTLESARPSHTSQYLCASSDWTGGERKGETQYFGPGTRLLVL.

The rearrangement links TRBV9 to TRBJ1-2, with 9 bases identical to TRBD1. The germline V gene has CDR1 SGDLS and CDR2 YYNGEE. CDR3 length: 15 residues. V lost 10 bases and J lost 0; bases outside the gene matches: 10. The CDR3 sequence is CASRDRAFANYGYTF. The CDR3 region has the DNA TGTGCCTCCCGGGACAGGGCATTTGCTAACTATGGCTACACCTTC.

This chain links TRBV7-6 with TRBJ2-5; 7 bases align to TRBD2. V lost 0 bases, J lost 3 bases, and 4 bases stayed unmatched. This CDR3 comprises 15 residues. Looked up from germline, CDR1 is SGHVS and CDR2 is FNYEAQ. DNA of the CDR3: TGTGCCAGCAGCTTAGCAGGCCTAGCGGAAGAGACCCAGTACTTC. The encoded protein is CASSLAGLAEETQYF.

This chain links TRBV9 with TRBJ2-7; D may match TRBD1 or TRBD2 (5 bases each). The ends were cut back, 0 bases at V and 2 bases at J, with 9 bases in the middle. This CDR3 spans 14 amino acids. Per germline, CDR1 SGDLS and CDR2 YYNGEE. In DNA form, the CDR3 reads TGTGCCAGCAGCGTAGGAGGGGCCCCCTACGAGCAGTACTTC. It is translated as CASSVGGAPYEQYF. Full variable domain (remainder filled in from reference TRBV9 and TRBJ2-7): DSGVTQTPKHLITATGQRVTLRCSPRSGDLSVYWYQQSLDQGLQFLIQYYNGEERAKGNILERFSAQQFPDLHSELNLSSLELGDSALYFCASSVGGAPYEQYFGPGTRLTVT.

This clone has only a few counts. The V call is TRBV29-1, the J call TRBJ2-7; 7 nucleotides agree with TRBD1. This CDR3 has 13 amino acids. V was clipped by 3 bases and J by 5 bases; unmatched bases: 7. Germline V CDR1 and CDR2: SQVTM, ANQGSEA. The CDR3 DNA is TGCAGCGTTGACACAGGGGAGACCCACGAGCAGTACTTC. This translates into CSVDTGETHEQYF.

The V call is TRBV27, the J call TRBJ1-2, with TRBD1 matching over 8 bases. The germline CDR1 and CDR2 sequences are MNHEY and SMNVEV (reference sequence). J gave up 6 bases and V 6 bases, and 6 bases lay outside the gene matches. The CDR3 has 13 amino acids. CDR3 residues: CASSIRQGHGYTF. CDR3 bases: TGTGCCAGCAGCATCAGACAGGGGCATGGCTACACCTTC.

The J gene is TRBJ2-7, the V gene TRBV27; D gene unclear. The germline V gene has CDR1 MNHEY and CDR2 SMNVEV (reference sequence). Between the trimmed V and J ends, which lost 3 bases and 3 bases, there was a span of 6 bases. The CDR3 is 12 amino acids. This chain's CDR3 is CASSFSFYEQYF. For the CDR3, the DNA is TGTGCCAGCAGTTTCTCCTTCTACGAGCAGTACTTC.

This sequence joins TRBV29-1 and TRBJ2-1; D is undetermined. V dropped 5 bases and J dropped 0 bases, with 8 bases sitting between them. This CDR3 has 13 amino acids. Germline V gives CDR1 SQVTM, CDR2 ANQGSEA. The CDR3 sequence is CSVSVSSYNEQFF. The CDR3 region has the DNA TGCAGCGTTTCAGTGAGCTCCTACAATGAGCAGTTCTTC.

The rearrangement joins TRBV4-1 to TRBJ2-1; TRBD2 matches at 15 bases. The CDR3 runs to 20 residues. The V and J ends lost 2 bases and 4 bases, in that order; junction bases with no gene match: 12. CDR1 MGHRA and CDR2 YSYEKL come from the germline V gene. CDR3 residues: CASSQFNGLAGGPLYNEQFF. Here the CDR3 DNA reads TGCGCCAGCAGCCAATTCAACGGACTAGCGGGGGGGCCCCTTTACAATGAGCAGTTCTTC.